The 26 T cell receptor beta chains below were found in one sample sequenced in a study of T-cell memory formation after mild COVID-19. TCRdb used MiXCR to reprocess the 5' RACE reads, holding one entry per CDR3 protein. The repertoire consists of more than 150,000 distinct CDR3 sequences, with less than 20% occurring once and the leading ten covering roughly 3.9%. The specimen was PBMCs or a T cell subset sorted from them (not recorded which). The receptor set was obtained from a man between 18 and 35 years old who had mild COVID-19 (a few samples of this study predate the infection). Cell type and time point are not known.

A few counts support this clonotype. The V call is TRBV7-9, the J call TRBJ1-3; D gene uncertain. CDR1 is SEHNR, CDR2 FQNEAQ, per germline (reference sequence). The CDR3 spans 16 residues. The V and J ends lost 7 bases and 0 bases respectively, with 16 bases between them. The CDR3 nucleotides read TGTGCCAGCACCCTACCGGCGGAAAGCTCTGGAAACACCATATATTTT. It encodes CASTLPAESSGNTIYF.

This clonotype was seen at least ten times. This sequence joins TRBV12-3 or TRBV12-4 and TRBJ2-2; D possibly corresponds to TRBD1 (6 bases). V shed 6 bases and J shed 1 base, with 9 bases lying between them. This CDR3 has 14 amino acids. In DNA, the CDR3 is TGTGCCAGCAGAGGACAGCAGAACACCGGGGAGCTGTTTTTT. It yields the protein CASRGQQNTGELFF.

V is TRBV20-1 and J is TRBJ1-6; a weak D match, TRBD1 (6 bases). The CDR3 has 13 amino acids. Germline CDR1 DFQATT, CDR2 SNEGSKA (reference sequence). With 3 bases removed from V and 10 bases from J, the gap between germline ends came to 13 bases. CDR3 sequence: CSAREDSYSPLHF. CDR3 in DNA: TGCAGTGCTAGGGAGGACAGCTACTCACCCCTCCACTTT.

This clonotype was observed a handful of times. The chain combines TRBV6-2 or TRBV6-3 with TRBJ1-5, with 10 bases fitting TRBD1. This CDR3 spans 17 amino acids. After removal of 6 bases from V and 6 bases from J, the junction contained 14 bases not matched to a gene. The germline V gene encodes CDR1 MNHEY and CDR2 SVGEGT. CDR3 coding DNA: TGTGCCAGCAGCGAAACTTCCGGGACAGGGGTTTTTCAGCCCCAGCATTTT. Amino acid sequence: CASSETSGTGVFQPQHF.

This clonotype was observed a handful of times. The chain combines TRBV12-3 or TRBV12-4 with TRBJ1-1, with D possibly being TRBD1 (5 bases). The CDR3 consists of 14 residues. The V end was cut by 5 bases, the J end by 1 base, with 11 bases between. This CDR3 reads CASSPQDGNTEAFF. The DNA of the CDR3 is TGTGCCAGCAGTCCACAGGACGGGAACACTGAAGCTTTCTTT.

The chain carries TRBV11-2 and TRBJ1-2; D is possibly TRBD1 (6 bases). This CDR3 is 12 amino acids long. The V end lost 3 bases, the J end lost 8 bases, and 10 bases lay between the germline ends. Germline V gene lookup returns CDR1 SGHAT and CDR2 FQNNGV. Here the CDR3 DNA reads TGTGCCAGCAGCTTGACAGGCCCGGGCTACACCTTC. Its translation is CASSLTGPGYTF. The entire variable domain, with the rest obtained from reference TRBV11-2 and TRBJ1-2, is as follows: EAGVAQSPRYKIIEKRQSVAFWCNPISGHATLYWYQQILGQGPKLLIQFQNNGVVDDSQLPKDRFSAERLKGVDSTLKIQPAKLEDSAVYLCASSLTGPGYTFGSGTRLTVV.

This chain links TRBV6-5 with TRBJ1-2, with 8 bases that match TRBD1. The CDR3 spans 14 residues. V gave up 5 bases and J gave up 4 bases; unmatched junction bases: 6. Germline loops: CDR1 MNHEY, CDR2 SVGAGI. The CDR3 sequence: CASSTIGQGYGYTF. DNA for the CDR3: TGTGCCAGCAGTACTATAGGACAGGGCTATGGCTACACCTTC.

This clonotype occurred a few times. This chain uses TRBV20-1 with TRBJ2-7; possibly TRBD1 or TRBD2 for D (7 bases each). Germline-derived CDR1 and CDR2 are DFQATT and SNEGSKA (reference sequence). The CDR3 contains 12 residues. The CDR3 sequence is CSSAGQSYEQYV. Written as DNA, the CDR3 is TGCAGCTCAGCGGGACAGTCCTACGAGCAGTACGTC.

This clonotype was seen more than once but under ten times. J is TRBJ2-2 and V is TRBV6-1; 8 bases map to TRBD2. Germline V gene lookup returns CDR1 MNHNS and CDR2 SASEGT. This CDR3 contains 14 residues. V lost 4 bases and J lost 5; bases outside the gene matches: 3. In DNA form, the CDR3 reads TGTGCCAGCAGTGCCTTAGCGGGAACCGGGGAGCTGTTTTTT. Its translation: CASSALAGTGELFF.

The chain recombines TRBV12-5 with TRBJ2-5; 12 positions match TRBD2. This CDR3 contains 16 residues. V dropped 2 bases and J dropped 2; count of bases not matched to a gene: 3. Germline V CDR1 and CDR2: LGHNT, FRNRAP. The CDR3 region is CASGLPGLAGQETQYF. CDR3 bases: TGTGCTAGTGGTTTGCCCGGACTAGCGGGGCAAGAGACCCAGTACTTC.

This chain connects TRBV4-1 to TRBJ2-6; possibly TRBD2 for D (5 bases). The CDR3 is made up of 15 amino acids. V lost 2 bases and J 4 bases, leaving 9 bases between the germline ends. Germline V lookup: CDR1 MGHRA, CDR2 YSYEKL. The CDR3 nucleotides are TGCGCCAGCAGCCAACCGGGGAGCGGGGCCAACGTCCTGACTTTC. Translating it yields CASSQPGSGANVLTF.

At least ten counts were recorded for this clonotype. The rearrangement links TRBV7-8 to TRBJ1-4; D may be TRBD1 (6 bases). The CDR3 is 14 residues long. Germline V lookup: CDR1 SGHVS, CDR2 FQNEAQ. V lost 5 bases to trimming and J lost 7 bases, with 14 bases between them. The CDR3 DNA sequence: TGTGCCAGCAGCGCACAGGGCTGGGGTGAAAAACTGTTTTTT. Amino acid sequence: CASSAQGWGEKLFF.

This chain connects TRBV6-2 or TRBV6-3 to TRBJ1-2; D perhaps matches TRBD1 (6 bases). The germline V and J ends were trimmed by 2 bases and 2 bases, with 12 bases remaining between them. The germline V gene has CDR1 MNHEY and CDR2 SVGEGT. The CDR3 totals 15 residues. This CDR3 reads CASSYGSRGNYGYTF. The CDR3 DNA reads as TGTGCCAGCAGTTACGGGAGCAGGGGCAACTATGGCTACACCTTC.

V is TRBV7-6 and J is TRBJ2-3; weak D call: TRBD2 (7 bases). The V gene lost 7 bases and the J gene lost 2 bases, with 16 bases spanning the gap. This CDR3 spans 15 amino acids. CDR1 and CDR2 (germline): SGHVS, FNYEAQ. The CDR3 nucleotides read TGTGCCAGCACCCTCGGGGGGACACACACAGATACGCAGTATTTT. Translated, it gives CASTLGGTHTDTQYF. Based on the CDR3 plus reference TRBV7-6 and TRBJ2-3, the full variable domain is GAGVSQSPRYKVTKRGQDVALRCDPISGHVSLYWYRQALGQGPEFLTYFNYEAQQDKSGLPNDRFSAERPEGSISTLTIQRTEQRDSAMYRCASTLGGTHTDTQYFGPGTRLTVL.

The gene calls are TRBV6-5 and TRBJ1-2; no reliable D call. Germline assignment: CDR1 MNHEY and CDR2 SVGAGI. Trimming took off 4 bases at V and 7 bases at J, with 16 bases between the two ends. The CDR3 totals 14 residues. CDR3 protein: CASSSAQRDGGYTF. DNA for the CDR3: TGTGCCAGCAGTTCCGCACAGAGAGACGGTGGCTACACCTTC.

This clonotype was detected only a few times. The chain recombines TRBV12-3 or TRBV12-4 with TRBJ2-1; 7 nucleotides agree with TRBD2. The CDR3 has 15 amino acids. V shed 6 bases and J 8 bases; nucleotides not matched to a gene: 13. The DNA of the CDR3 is TGTGCCAGCAGCGACGGACTAAGCGGGGTTGATGAGCAGTTCTTC. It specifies CASSDGLSGVDEQFF.

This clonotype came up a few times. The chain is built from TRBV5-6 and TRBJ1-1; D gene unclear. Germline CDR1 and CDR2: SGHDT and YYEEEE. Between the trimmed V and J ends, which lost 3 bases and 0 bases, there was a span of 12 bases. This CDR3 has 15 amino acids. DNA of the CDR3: TGTGCCAGCAGCTGGTCGCCGGGCATGAACACTGAAGCTTTCTTT. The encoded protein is CASSWSPGMNTEAFF.

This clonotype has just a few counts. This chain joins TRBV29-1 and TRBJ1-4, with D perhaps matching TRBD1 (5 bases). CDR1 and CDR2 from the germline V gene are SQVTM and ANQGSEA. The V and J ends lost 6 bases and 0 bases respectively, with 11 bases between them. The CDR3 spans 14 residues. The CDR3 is CSVLTDPTNEKLFF. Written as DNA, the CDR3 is TGCAGCGTCTTGACAGACCCAACTAATGAAAAACTGTTTTTT.

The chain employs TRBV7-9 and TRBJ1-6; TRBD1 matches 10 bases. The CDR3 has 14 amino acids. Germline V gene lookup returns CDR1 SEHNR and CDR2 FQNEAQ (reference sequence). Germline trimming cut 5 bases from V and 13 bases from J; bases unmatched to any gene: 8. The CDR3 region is CASSIRDRGYPLHF. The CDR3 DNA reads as TGTGCCAGCAGCATCCGGGACAGGGGTTATCCCCTCCACTTT.

The CDR3 is CASKIIRGSSYTF. The CDR3 DNA is TGTGCCAGCAAAATTATCAGGGGATCAAGCTACACCTTC. The genes are TRBV12-3 or TRBV12-4 and TRBJ1-2; weak D call: TRBD1 (6 bases). CDR3 size: 13 residues. The V and J ends lost 7 bases and 9 bases respectively, with 18 bases between them.

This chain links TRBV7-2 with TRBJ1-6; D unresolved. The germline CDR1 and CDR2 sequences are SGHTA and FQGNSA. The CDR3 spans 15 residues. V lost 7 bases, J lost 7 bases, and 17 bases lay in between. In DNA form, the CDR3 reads TGTGCCAGCACCCTGAGAGTCGGCGAGAATTCACCCCTCCACTTT. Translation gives CASTLRVGENSPLHF.

The CDR3 nucleotides read TGTGCCAGCAGTTATGGTTACAAGCTGAACACTGAAGCTTTCTTT. The encoded protein is CASSYGYKLNTEAFF. The chain has TRBV6-2 or TRBV6-3 and TRBJ1-1; D remains ambiguous. Germline CDR1 MNHEY, CDR2 SVGEGT. V lost 3 bases, J lost 0 bases, and 11 bases lay in between. The CDR3 sequence is 15 residues long.

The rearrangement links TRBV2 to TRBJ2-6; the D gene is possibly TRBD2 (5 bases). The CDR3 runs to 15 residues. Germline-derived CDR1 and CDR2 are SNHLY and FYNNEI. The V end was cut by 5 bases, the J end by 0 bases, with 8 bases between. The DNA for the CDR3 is TGTGCCAGCAGTCCCGCGGGCTCTGGGGCCAACGTCCTGACTTTC. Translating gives CASSPAGSGANVLTF.

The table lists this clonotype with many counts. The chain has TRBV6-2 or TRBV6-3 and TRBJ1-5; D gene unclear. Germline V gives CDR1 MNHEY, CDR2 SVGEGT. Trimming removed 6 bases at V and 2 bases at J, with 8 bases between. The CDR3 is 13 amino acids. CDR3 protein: CASSLTGNQPQHF. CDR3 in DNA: TGTGCCAGCAGCTTAACGGGCAATCAGCCCCAGCATTTT.

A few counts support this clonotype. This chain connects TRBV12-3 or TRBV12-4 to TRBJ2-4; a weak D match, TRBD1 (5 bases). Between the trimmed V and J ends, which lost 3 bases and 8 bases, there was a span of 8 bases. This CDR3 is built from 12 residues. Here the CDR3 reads CASSLQGHIQYF. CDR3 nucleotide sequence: TGTGCCAGCAGTTTGCAGGGTCACATTCAGTACTTC.

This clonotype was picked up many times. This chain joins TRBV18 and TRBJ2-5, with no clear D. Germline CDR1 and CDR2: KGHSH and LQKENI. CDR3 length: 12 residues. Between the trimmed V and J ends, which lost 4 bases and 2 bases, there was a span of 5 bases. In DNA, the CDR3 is TGTGCCAGCTCACGCCGTCAAGAGACCCAGTACTTC. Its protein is CASSRRQETQYF.